This passage covers 30 T cell receptor beta chains from one sample sequenced in a study of shared clonotypes between healthy human individuals. It was CD45RO-negative cells, positively selected for CCR7, that made up naive CD8 cells, with terminally differentiated effector memory CD45RA+ cells excluded. Sequencing used immunoSEQ multiplex PCR; TCRdb keeps in-frame clones, though not all of them. The repertoire holds about 2 million clones, with around 96% as singletons. The source material was naive CD8+ T cells sorted from blood. The receptors shown here come from a man younger than 30 in good health.

The rearrangement uses TRBV7-9 and TRBJ2-7; D tentatively reads TRBD1 or TRBD2 (5 bases each). CDR1 is SEHNR, CDR2 FQNEAQ, per germline (reference sequence). V lost 0 bases, J lost 9 bases, and 15 bases lay in between. The CDR3 contains 14 residues. CDR3 protein: CASSLAGTLEGQYF. In DNA form, the CDR3 reads TGTGCCAGCAGCTTAGCGGGGACCCTTGAAGGGCAGTACTTC.

This clone was recorded only once. V gene TRBV4-3 combines with J gene TRBJ1-6; tentative D call: TRBD1 (6 bases). The V end was cut by 5 bases, the J end by 6 bases, with 8 bases between. Germline CDR1 LGHNA, CDR2 YSLEER. The CDR3 totals 13 residues. CDR3 loop: CASSVDSNSPLHF. The CDR3 DNA reads TGCGCCAGCAGCGTGGACAGTAATTCACCCCTCCACTTT.

The chain employs TRBV2 and TRBJ2-7, with D unresolved. V lost 4 bases and J 4 bases, leaving 8 bases between the germline ends. The CDR3 loop spans 12 amino acids. CDR1 and CDR2 from the germline V gene are SNHLY and FYNNEI. The chain's CDR3 is CASSASIYEQYF. The CDR3 DNA follows: TGTGCCAGCAGTGCTTCGATTTACGAGCAGTACTTC.

The rearrangement uses TRBV4-1 and TRBJ2-7; D is uncertain. V lost 1 base to trimming and J lost 2 bases, with 12 bases between them. Germline lookup yields CDR1 MGHRA and CDR2 YSYEKL. This CDR3 is 15 amino acids long. This CDR3 reads CASSQGLGYPYEQYF. The CDR3 region has the DNA TGCGCCAGCAGCCAAGGTCTGGGTTATCCCTACGAGCAGTACTTC.

In this sample, this clone turned up once. The J gene is TRBJ1-2, the V gene TRBV5-4; D not resolved. Trimming cost V 1 base and J 8 bases, with 15 bases left between them. This CDR3 has 14 amino acids. CDR1 SGHNT and CDR2 YYREEE come from the germline V gene (reference sequence). CDR3 amino acids: CASSLIIGAEGYTF. CDR3 DNA: TGTGCCAGCAGCTTGATTATCGGTGCCGAGGGCTACACCTTC. Filled out from reference TRBV5-4 and TRBJ1-2, the complete variable domain reads ETGVTQSPTHLIKTRGQQVTLRCSSQSGHNTVSWYQQALGQGPQFIFQYYREEENGRGNFPPRFSGLQFPNYSSELNVNALELDDSALYLCASSLIIGAEGYTFGSGTRLTVV.

The chain has TRBV30 and TRBJ1-3, with D unresolved. Germline CDR1 is GTSNPN and CDR2 is SVGIG (reference sequence). This CDR3 has 15 amino acids. V gave up 0 bases and J gave up 5 bases, with 14 bases separating them. For the CDR3, the DNA is TGTGCCTGGAGTGTTACCGGCCCCGGAAGAAACACCATATATTTT. It yields the protein CAWSVTGPGRNTIYF.

Only one count was recorded for this clone. The chain links TRBV11-2 to TRBJ2-6; D gene unclear. The CDR3 sequence is 14 residues long. V was cut by 6 bases and J by 6 bases, with 12 bases left in between. Germline V gives CDR1 SGHAT, CDR2 FQNNGV. The CDR3 DNA is TGTGCCAGCAGTTGGGTGGGGATGGCCAACGTCCTGACTTTC. Translated, it gives CASSWVGMANVLTF.

The V call is TRBV7-9, the J call TRBJ1-1, with 9 bases that match TRBD1. J lost 2 bases, V lost 0 bases, and 4 bases had no gene match. This CDR3 has 16 amino acids. Germline CDR1 reads SEHNR; CDR2 reads FQNEAQ (reference sequence). As DNA, the CDR3 is TGTGCCAGCAGCTTAGCGGACAGGGGACTTAACACTGAAGCTTTCTTT. Translated, it gives CASSLADRGLNTEAFF.

This clone was counted only a few times. The chain employs TRBV25-1 and TRBJ1-4; D is undetermined. The germline gives CDR1 MGHDK, CDR2 SYGVNS. V lost 1 base and J lost 5, with 11 bases in between. CDR3 size: 15 residues. CDR3 DNA: TGTGCCAGCAGTGAATCGGTGATATTAAATGAAAAACTGTTTTTT. Translating it yields CASSESVILNEKLFF.

The V and J genes are TRBV5-4 and TRBJ2-3; 8 bases agree with TRBD2. The CDR3 consists of 14 residues. The ends lost 2 bases at V and 4 bases at J; junction bases unmatched: 3. Per the germline V gene, CDR1 is SGHNT and CDR2 is YYREEE (reference sequence). The CDR3 is CASSFLAGADTQYF. CDR3 coding DNA: TGTGCCAGCAGCTTCCTAGCGGGTGCAGATACGCAGTATTTT.

The chain carries TRBV9 and TRBJ2-5; D is possibly TRBD2 (5 bases). Germline V lookup: CDR1 SGDLS, CDR2 YYNGEE. There are 15 residues in the CDR3. V gave up 1 base and J gave up 5 bases, with 15 bases separating them. For the CDR3, the DNA is TGTGCCAGCAGCGTATCGGTCGGGCCGGGGGAGACCCAGTACTTC. It encodes CASSVSVGPGETQYF.

A note on this clone: This sample includes further DNA sequences coding for the same CDR3. The chain is built from TRBV9 and TRBJ2-7, with 11 bases lining up with TRBD2. V was pared by 4 bases and J by 2 bases, with 5 bases of the junction left unmatched. Germline CDR1 SGDLS, CDR2 YYNGEE. The CDR3 has 15 residues. The CDR3 nucleotides are TGTGCCAGCAGCCCAACTAGCGGGAGCGCCTACGAGCAGTACTTC. It yields the protein CASSPTSGSAYEQYF.

V usage is TRBV27 and J usage is TRBJ1-5, with 11 bases aligning to TRBD1. The CDR3 extends over 14 amino acids. CDR1 is MNHEY, CDR2 SMNVEV, per germline (reference sequence). V lost 5 bases and J lost 6; bases outside the gene matches: 3. In DNA form, the CDR3 reads TGTGCCAGCAGTCAGGGACAGGGGGGTCAGCCCCAGCATTTT. It is translated as CASSQGQGGQPQHF.

This sequence joins TRBV7-9 and TRBJ2-5, with 9 bases fitting TRBD1. The CDR3 covers 14 residues. J gave up 5 bases and V 4 bases, and 5 bases lay outside the gene matches. Looked up from germline, CDR1 is SEHNR and CDR2 is FQNEAQ (reference sequence). The CDR3 sequence: CASSSSTGGETQYF. Here the CDR3 DNA reads TGTGCCAGCAGCTCGTCGACAGGGGGGGAGACCCAGTACTTC.

The chain joins TRBV27 to TRBJ2-3; the D gene is possibly TRBD1 (7 bases). This CDR3 is 16 amino acids long. Trimming took 6 bases from V and 4 from J, leaving 20 bases between them. Germline assignment: CDR1 MNHEY and CDR2 SMNVEV (reference sequence). The CDR3 is CASSLDYRGRPDTQYF. As DNA, the CDR3 is TGTGCCAGCAGCTTGGACTACAGGGGTCGCCCAGATACGCAGTATTTT.

The chain is built from TRBV5-4 and TRBJ2-4; D perhaps matches TRBD1 (7 bases). The germline gives CDR1 SGHNT, CDR2 YYREEE (reference sequence). The CDR3 runs 13 residues. Trimming took off 0 bases at V and 10 bases at J, with 11 bases between the two ends. The CDR3 nucleotides are TGTGCCAGCAGCTTGGGACAGGGAGGTATTCAGTACTTC. Its translation: CASSLGQGGIQYF.

The genes are TRBV29-1 and TRBJ2-7; weak D call: TRBD2 (5 bases). The CDR3 runs 13 residues. The germline V gene encodes CDR1 SQVTM and CDR2 ANQGSEA. V lost 2 bases to trimming and J lost 3 bases, with 11 bases between them. The CDR3 here is CSVEPEGSYEQYF. CDR3 DNA: TGCAGCGTTGAACCCGAGGGTAGCTACGAGCAGTACTTC.

This clone was seen a single time. The chain links TRBV29-1 to TRBJ2-2; D is undetermined. CDR3 length equals 13 residues. V lost 3 bases, J lost 5 bases, and 10 bases lay in between. Germline V lookup: CDR1 SQVTM, CDR2 ANQGSEA. This CDR3 reads CSVDAAVTGELFF. CDR3 coding DNA: TGCAGCGTTGATGCCGCGGTAACCGGGGAGCTGTTTTTT.

The J gene is TRBJ2-2, the V gene TRBV11-3; tentatively, D is TRBD1 (6 bases). V was cut by 4 bases and J by 2 bases, with 23 bases left in between. CDR3 size: 19 residues. The V gene's germline CDR1 is SGHNT and CDR2 YENEEA. In nucleotides, the CDR3 is TGTGCCAGCAGCTCCCCAAAAAATAACGCCGGGACAAACACCGGGGAGCTGTTTTTT. It is translated as CASSSPKNNAGTNTGELFF.

The V call is TRBV27, the J call TRBJ2-7; 10 bases are shared with TRBD2. Trimming removed 7 bases from V and 6 bases from J; junction bases left unmatched: 12. The CDR3 runs 15 residues. CDR1 and CDR2 from the germline V gene are MNHEY and SMNVEV (reference sequence). For the CDR3, the DNA is TGTGCCAGCACGTTAACTAGCGGGACCCCCGGCGAGCAGTACTTC. Its translation is CASTLTSGTPGEQYF.

The chain employs TRBV4-1 and TRBJ1-2; TRBD1 matches 11 bases. The ends lost 0 bases at V and 7 bases at J; junction bases unmatched: 7. The CDR3 sequence is 16 residues long. The germline V gene has CDR1 MGHRA and CDR2 YSYEKL. The CDR3, as DNA: TGCGCCAGCAGCCAAGATAAAGGACAGGGGGCGCCTGGCTACACCTTC. Encoded protein: CASSQDKGQGAPGYTF.

The table lists this clone with a count of one. This chain uses TRBV18 with TRBJ1-1, with a weak D call TRBD1 (5 bases). V lost 2 bases to trimming and J lost 2 bases, with 12 bases between them. Germline V gene sequence: CDR1 KGHSH, CDR2 LQKENI. The length of the CDR3 is 15 residues. CDR3 region: CASSPTGSGNTEAFF. DNA of the CDR3: TGTGCCAGCTCACCAACAGGTTCGGGAAACACTGAAGCTTTCTTT.

The V and J genes are TRBV27 and TRBJ2-1, with 8 bases fitting TRBD2. CDR1 and CDR2 from the germline V gene are MNHEY and SMNVEV (reference sequence). CDR3 length: 15 residues. Losses at the gene ends were 5 bases for V and 9 bases for J; bases not matched to a gene: 12. The CDR3 DNA is TGTGCCAGCAGTCCCCTCACGGGGGGGGCAGGTGAGCAGTTCTTC. As protein: CASSPLTGGAGEQFF.

The chain has TRBV5-6 and TRBJ2-1; D might be TRBD2 (5 bases). The CDR3 is 15 amino acids. V was clipped by 4 bases and J by 3 bases, with 14 bases between them. Germline CDR1 is SGHDT and CDR2 is YYEEEE. The CDR3 here is CASSPTGTNYNEQFF. The CDR3 DNA follows: TGTGCCAGCAGCCCAACGGGAACCAACTACAATGAGCAGTTCTTC.

On this clone: Other DNA sequences in this specimen translate into the identical CDR3. This chain connects TRBV5-6 to TRBJ1-6; D is unclear. Per germline, CDR1 SGHDT and CDR2 YYEEEE. V was trimmed by 1 base and J by 9 bases, leaving 11 bases between them. The CDR3 is 14 amino acids. The chain's CDR3 is CASSLSGIGSPLHF. In DNA form, the CDR3 reads TGTGCCAGCAGCTTGAGTGGGATCGGTTCACCCCTCCACTTT.

The chain is built from TRBV5-6 and TRBJ1-5; D is undetermined. The CDR3 extends over 14 amino acids. Germline V lookup: CDR1 SGHDT, CDR2 YYEEEE. The V gene lost 2 bases and the J gene lost 2 bases, with 8 bases spanning the gap. The CDR3 coding sequence is TGTGCCAGCAGCTTTAAAATGGGCAATCAGCCCCAGCATTTT. It is translated as CASSFKMGNQPQHF.

This chain joins TRBV7-8 and TRBJ2-4; 8 bases are shared with TRBD1. CDR1 SGHVS and CDR2 FQNEAQ come from the germline V gene. The CDR3 covers 16 residues. V was pared by 1 base and J by 1 base, with 3 bases of the junction left unmatched. CDR3 DNA sequence: TGTGCCAGCAGCTTAGGGACAGGGCTGGCCAAAAACATTCAGTACTTC. This sequence encodes CASSLGTGLAKNIQYF.

This chain links TRBV6-1 with TRBJ1-5, with unresolved D. The CDR3 extends over 16 amino acids. The V end was cut by 4 bases, the J end by 0 bases, with 13 bases between. Germline CDR1 and CDR2: MNHNS and SASEGT. CDR3 sequence reads: CASSASFQYSNQPQHF. CDR3 DNA: TGTGCCAGCAGTGCCAGTTTCCAGTATAGCAATCAGCCCCAGCATTTT.

The chain employs TRBV27 and TRBJ2-7; a weak D match, TRBD2 (5 bases). V dropped 5 bases and J dropped 6 bases, with 23 bases sitting between them. CDR1 and CDR2 from the germline V gene are MNHEY and SMNVEV (reference sequence). The CDR3 runs to 16 residues. The CDR3 loop is CASSLMPVLPGSEQYF. In DNA form, the CDR3 reads TGTGCCAGCAGTCTCATGCCGGTCCTACCGGGGAGCGAGCAGTACTTC.

V is TRBV28 and J is TRBJ2-7, with D possibly TRBD2 on 6 matching bases. The CDR3 consists of 14 residues. Trimming removed 6 bases from V and 0 bases from J, with 12 bases in between. The germline CDR1 and CDR2 sequences are MDHEN and SYDVKM. The CDR3 region has the DNA TGTGCCAGCAGCGGGGACTCTGACTCCTACGAGCAGTACTTC. It is translated as CASSGDSDSYEQYF.